One TCR beta chain is described in this entry. The data were taken from a study of blood T cell repertoires in COVID-19. The overall study: Material from acute and convalescent COVID-19 was sourced from the United States, Italy and Spain. PBMCs, B-cell-depleted T cells, or T cells were the source of the cDNA or gDNA that made up the material.

Per the authors' pipeline: From reference gene primer amplification, estimates of nucleated cell counts were derived. Using immunoSEQ multiplex PCR, the repertoire was profiled, and TCRdb retains in-frame clones only, with some absent. V and J calls plus clone size are reproduced from that table; the DNA served to infer D and trimming. The sample gives 270,000 or so clones, roughly 79% of which show up once; around 2.9% is in the top ten. Germline CDR1 WNHNN, CDR2 SYGVQD (reference sequence). V was clipped by 6 bases and J by 8 bases; unmatched bases: 7. The CDR3 consists of 14 residues. The J gene is TRBJ2-4, the V gene TRBV10-1; 10 nucleotides line up with TRBD1. The receptor was isolated from a woman aged 55-70 years with active or convalescent COVID-19. Sequenced material: peripheral blood. Here the CDR3 reads CASSDRGRRDIQYF. The CDR3 DNA sequence: TGCGCCAGCAGCGACAGGGGGCGAAGGGACATTCAGTACTTC.